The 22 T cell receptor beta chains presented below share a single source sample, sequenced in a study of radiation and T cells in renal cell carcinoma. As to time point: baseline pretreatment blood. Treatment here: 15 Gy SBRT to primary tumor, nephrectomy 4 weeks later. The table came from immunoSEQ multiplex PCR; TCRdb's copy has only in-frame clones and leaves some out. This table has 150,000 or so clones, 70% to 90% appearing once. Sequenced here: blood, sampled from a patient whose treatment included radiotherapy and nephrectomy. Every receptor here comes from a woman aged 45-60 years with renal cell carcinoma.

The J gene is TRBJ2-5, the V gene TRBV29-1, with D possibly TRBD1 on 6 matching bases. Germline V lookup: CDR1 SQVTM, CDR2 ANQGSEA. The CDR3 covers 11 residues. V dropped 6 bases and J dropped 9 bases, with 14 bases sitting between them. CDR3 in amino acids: CSVSIPGAQYF. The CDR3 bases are TGCAGCGTCTCGATACCAGGGGCCCAGTACTTC.

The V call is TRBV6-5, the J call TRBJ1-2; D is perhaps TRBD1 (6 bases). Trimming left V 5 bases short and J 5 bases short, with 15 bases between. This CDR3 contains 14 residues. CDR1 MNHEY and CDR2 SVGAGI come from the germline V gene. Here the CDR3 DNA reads TGTGCCAGCAGTGAAACAGGGCTGATTTATGGCTACACCTTC. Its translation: CASSETGLIYGYTF.

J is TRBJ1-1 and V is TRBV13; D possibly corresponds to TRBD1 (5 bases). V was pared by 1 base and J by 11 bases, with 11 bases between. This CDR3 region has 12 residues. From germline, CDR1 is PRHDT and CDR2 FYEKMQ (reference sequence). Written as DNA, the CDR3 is TGTGCCAGCAGCTTAGCAAGACAGAGGGCTTTCTTT. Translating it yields CASSLARQRAFF.

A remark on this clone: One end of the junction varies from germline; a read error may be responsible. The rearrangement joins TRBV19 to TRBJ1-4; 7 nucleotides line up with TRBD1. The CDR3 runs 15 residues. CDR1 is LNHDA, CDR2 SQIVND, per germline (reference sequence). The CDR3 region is CASSTDRVETKKLFF. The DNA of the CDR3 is TGTGCCAGCAGTACCGACAGGGTAGAGACGAAAAAACTGTTTTTT.

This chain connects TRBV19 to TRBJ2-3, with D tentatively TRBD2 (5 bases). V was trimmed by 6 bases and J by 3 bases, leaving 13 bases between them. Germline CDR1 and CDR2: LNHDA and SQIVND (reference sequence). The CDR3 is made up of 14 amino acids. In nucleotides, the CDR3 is TGTGCCAGTAGGCGGGCCAGAGGGACAGATACGCAGTATTTT. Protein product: CASRRARGTDTQYF.

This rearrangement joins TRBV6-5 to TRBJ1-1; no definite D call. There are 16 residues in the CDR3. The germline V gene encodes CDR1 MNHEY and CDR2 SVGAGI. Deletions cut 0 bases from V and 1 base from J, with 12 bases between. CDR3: CASSYSSYTENTEAFF. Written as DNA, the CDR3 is TGTGCCAGCAGTTACTCGAGTTACACCGAGAACACTGAAGCTTTCTTT.

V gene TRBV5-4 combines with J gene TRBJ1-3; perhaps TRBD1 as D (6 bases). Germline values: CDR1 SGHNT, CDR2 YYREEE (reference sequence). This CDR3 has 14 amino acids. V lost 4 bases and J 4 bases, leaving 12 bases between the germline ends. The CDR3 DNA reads TGTGCCAGCAGCCCTGGGACACCCGGAAACACCATATATTTT. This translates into CASSPGTPGNTIYF.

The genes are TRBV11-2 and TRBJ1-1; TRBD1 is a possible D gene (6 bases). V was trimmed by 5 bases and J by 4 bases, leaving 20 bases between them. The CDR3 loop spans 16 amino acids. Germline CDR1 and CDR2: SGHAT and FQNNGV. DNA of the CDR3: TGTGCCAGCAGCCCTAGACAGGTAACCGTGGTCACTGAAGCTTTCTTT. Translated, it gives CASSPRQVTVVTEAFF.

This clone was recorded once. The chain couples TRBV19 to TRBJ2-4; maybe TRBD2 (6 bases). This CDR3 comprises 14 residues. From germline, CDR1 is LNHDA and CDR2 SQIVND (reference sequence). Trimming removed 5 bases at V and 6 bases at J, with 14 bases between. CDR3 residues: CASSLSAGGNIQYF. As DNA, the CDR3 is TGTGCCAGTAGTCTCTCGGCCGGGGGAAACATTCAGTACTTC.

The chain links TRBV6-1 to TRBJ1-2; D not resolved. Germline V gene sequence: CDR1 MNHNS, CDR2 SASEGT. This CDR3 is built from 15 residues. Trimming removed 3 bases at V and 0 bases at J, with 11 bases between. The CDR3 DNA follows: TGTGCCAGCAGTGACTCCAGGAAAGCTAACTATGGCTACACCTTC. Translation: CASSDSRKANYGYTF.

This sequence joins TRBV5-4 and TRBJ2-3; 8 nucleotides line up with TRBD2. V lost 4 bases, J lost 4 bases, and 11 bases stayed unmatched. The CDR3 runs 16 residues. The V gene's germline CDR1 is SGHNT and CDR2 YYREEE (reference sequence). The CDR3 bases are TGTGCCAGCAGCGAAAAAATAGCGGGGTTCTCAGATACGCAGTATTTT. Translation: CASSEKIAGFSDTQYF.

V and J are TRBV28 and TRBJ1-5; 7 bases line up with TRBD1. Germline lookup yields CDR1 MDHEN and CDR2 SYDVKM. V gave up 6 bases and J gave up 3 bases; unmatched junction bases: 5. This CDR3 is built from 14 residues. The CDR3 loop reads CASSMGQLNQPQHF. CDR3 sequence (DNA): TGTGCCAGCAGCATGGGACAGCTCAATCAGCCCCAGCATTTT.

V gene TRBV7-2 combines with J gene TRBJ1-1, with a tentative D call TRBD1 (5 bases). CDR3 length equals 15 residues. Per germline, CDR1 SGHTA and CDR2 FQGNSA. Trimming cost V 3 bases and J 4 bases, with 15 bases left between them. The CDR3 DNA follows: TGTGCCAGCAGCTTTTGGGGGGTAAGGGGCACTGAAGCTTTCTTT. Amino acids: CASSFWGVRGTEAFF. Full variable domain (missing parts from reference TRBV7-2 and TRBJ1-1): GAGVSQSPSNKVTEKGKDVELRCDPISGHTALYWYRQSLGQGLEFLIYFQGNSAPDKSGLPSDRFSAERTGGSVSTLTIQRTQQEDSAVYLCASSFWGVRGTEAFFGQGTRLTVV.

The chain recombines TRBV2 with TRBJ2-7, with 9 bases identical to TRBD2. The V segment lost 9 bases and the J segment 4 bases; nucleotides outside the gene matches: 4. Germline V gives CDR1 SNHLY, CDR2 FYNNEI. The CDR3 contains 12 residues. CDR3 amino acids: CASRTSEYEQYF. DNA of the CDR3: TGTGCCAGTAGGACTAGCGAGTACGAGCAGTACTTC.

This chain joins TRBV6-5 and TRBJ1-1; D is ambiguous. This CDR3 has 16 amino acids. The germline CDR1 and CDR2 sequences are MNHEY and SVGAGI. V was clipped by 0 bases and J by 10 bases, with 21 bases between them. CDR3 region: CASSYSKHSTSKGAFF. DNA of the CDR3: TGTGCCAGCAGTTACTCGAAACACAGCACCTCTAAAGGAGCTTTCTTT.

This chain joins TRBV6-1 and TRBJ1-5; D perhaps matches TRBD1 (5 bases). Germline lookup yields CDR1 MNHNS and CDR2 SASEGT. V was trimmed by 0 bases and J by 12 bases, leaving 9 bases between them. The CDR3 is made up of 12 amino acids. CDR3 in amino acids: CASSEAAGVQHF. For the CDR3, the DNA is TGTGCCAGCAGTGAAGCGGCGGGGGTCCAGCATTTT.

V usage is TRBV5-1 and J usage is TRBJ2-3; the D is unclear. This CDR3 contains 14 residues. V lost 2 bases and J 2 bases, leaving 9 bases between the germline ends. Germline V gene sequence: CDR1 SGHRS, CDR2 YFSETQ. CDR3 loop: CASSFSNPTDTQYF. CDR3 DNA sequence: TGCGCCAGCAGCTTCTCTAACCCCACAGATACGCAGTATTTT. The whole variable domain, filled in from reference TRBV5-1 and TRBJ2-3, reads KAGVTQTPRYLIKTRGQQVTLSCSPISGHRSVSWYQQTPGQGLQFLFEYFSETQRNKGNFPGRFSGRQFSNSRSEMNVSTLELGDSALYLCASSFSNPTDTQYFGPGTRLTVL.

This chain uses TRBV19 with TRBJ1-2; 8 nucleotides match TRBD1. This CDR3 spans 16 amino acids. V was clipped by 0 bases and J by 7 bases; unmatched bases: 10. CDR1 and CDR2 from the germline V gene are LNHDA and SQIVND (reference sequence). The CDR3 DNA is TGTGCCAGTAGTATAGATCAAATCTGGACAGGGAGTGGCTACACCTTC. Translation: CASSIDQIWTGSGYTF.

In DNA form, the CDR3 reads TGTGCCAGCAGTTCCGTCCCGGGACAGGGAAACACTGAAGCTTTCTTT. Translating it yields CASSSVPGQGNTEAFF. The chain employs TRBV6-6 and TRBJ1-1, with 9 bases matching TRBD1. In germline, CDR1 is MNHNY, CDR2 SVGAGI (reference sequence). After removal of 4 bases from V and 2 bases from J, the junction contained 8 bases not matched to a gene. CDR3 size: 16 residues.

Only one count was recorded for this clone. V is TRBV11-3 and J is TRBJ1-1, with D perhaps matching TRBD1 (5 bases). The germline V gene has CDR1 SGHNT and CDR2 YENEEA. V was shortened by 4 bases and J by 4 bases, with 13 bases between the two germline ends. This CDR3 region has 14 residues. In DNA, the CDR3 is TGTGCCAGCAGCTCAGTAGCAGGGAGCACTGAAGCTTTCTTT. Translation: CASSSVAGSTEAFF.

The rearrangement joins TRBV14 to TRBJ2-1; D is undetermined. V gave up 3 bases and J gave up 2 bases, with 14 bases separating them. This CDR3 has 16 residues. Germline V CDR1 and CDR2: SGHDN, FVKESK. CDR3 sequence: CASSQLIGSTYNEQFF. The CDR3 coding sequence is TGTGCCAGCAGCCAGCTCATCGGGTCCACCTACAATGAGCAGTTCTTC.

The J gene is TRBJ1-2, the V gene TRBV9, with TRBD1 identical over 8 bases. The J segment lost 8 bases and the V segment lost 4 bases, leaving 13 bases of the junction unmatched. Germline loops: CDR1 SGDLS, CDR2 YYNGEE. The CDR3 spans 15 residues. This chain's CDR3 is CASSRVHQGAQGYTF. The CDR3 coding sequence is TGTGCCAGCAGCCGAGTCCACCAGGGGGCGCAGGGCTACACCTTC.